This record concerns one T cell receptor (beta chain) sequence. Antigen specificity is unknown. This sample is drawn from a study of T cells in Graves' hyperthyroidism and ophthalmopathy. Study results and caveats: A 13 V-J model separated ophthalmopathy from stable hyperthyroidism.

Amplification yielded TCR beta CDR3 regions, with RNA transcripts as the source. First-round RT-PCR with HTBI primers amplified the TCR CDR3 region. TCRdb processed the multiplex PCR reads anew with MiXCR; each CDR3 protein has one entry. The sample has roughly 600,000 distinct CDR3 sequences; more than 14% are singletons. The CDR3 covers 19 residues. CDR1 and CDR2 from the germline V gene are KGHSH and LQKENI. V gave up 2 bases and J gave up 1 base; unmatched junction bases: 11. The genes are TRBV18 and TRBJ2-3; 11 positions match TRBD1. The clonotype was recovered from a woman aged 50 to 60 with Graves' ophthalmopathy. The sequenced material came from blood. The CDR3 protein is CASSPSGTGGPQGTDTQYF. DNA of the CDR3: TGTGCCAGCTCACCATCGGGGACAGGGGGGCCGCAGGGCACAGATACGCAGTATTTT.